This TCR beta chain was observed in a study of chemoradiotherapy in HPV16-positive cancers. The V gene's germline CDR1 is MNHNS and CDR2 SASEGT. The CDR3 extends over 13 amino acids. The V end lost 8 bases, the J end lost 8 bases, and 18 bases lay between the germline ends. Assay used: immunoSEQ multiplex PCR; TCRdb lists only in-frame clones, some missing. This sample has some 600 clones, with approximately 71% found just once. The receptor was isolated from a human donor with HPV-associated anogenital cancer. The chain combines TRBV6-1 with TRBJ1-2; D perhaps matches TRBD1 (5 bases). The input for sequencing was tumor tissue, taken from a patient who underwent chemoradiotherapy. The CDR3 spells CASYSQAVLGYTF. As DNA, the CDR3 is TGTGCCAGCTATTCACAGGCGGTCCTGGGCTACACCTTC.